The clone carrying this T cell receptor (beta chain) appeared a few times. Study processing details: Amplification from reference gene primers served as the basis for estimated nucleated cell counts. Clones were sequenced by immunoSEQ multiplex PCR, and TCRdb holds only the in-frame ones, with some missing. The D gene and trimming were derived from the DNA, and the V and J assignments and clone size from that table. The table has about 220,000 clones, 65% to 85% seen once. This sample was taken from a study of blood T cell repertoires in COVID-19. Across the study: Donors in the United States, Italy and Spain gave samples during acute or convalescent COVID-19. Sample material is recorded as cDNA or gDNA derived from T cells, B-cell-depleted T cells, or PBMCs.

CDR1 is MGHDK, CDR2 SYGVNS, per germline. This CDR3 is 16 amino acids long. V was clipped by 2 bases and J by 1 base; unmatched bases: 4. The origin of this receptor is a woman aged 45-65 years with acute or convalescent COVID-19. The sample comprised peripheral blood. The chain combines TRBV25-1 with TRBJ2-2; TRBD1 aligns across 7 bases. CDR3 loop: CASSEVGQKNTGELFF. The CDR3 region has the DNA TGTGCCAGCAGTGAAGTGGGACAGAAGAACACCGGGGAGCTGTTTTTT.